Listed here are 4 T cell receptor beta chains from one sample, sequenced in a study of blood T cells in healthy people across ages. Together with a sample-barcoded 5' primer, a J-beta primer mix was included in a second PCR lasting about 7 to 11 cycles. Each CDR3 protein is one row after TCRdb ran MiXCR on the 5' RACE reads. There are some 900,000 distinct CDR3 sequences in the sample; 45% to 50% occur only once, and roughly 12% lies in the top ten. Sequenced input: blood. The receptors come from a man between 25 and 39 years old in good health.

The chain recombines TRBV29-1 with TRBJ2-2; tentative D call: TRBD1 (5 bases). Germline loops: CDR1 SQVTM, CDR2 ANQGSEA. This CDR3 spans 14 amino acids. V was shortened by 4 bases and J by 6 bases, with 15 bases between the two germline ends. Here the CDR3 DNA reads TGCAGCGTTGGAAGGTCAGGGCTGCCCGGGGAGCTGTTTTTT. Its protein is CSVGRSGLPGELFF.

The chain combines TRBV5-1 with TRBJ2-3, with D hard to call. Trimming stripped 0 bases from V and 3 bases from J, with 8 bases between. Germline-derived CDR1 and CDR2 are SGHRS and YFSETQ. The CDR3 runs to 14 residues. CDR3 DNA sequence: TGCGCCAGCAGCTTGGAGTTCATTACAGATACGCAGTATTTT. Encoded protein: CASSLEFITDTQYF.

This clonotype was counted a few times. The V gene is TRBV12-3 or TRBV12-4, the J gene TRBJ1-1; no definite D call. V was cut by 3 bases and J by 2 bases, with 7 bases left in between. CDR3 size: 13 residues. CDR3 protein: CASSFRPNTEAFF. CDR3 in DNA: TGTGCCAGCAGTTTTCGACCCAACACTGAAGCTTTCTTT.

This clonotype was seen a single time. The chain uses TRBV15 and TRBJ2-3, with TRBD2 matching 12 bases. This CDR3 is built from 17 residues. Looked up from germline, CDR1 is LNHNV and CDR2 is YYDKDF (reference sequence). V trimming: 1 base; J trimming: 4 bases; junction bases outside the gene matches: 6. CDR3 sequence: CATSRGQTSGGSDTQYF. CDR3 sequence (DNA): TGTGCCACCAGCAGAGGACAGACTAGCGGGGGCTCAGATACGCAGTATTTT.